A single sample gave rise to the 28 T cell receptor beta chains below, sequenced in a study of Ad26.COV2.S vaccination and SARS-CoV-2 variants. The treatment denotes: over 15 received Ad26.COV2.S at low or high dose, single or two shots; roughly five received placebo; per-sample allocation not given. The study sampled participants on day 63 after the first vaccine or placebo injection. Clones were sequenced by immunoSEQ multiplex PCR, and TCRdb holds only the in-frame ones, with some missing. The top ten hold 7% to 9.5% of the sample, which has 380,000 or so clones, about 83% seen once. This sample comprised peripheral blood, obtained in a trial of Ad26.COV2.S vaccine versus placebo. The receptors here all came from a person between 18 and 60 years old who received the Ad26.COV2.S COVID-19 vaccine or a placebo.

This sequence joins TRBV9 and TRBJ1-4; the D is unclear. V gave up 2 bases and J gave up 8 bases, with 10 bases separating them. This CDR3 is 13 amino acids long. Looked up from germline, CDR1 is SGDLS and CDR2 is YYNGEE. CDR3 loop: CASSVGMEEKLFF. In DNA, the CDR3 is TGTGCCAGCAGCGTGGGAATGGAAGAAAAACTGTTTTTT.

The table lists this clone with a count of one. The CDR3 nucleotides read TGCGCCAGCAGTGGGCCTTTTAGCACAGATACGCAGTATTTT. Its translation is CASSGPFSTDTQYF. The rearrangement joins TRBV5-1 to TRBJ2-3; D unclear. Germline CDR1 reads SGHRS; CDR2 reads YFSETQ. The CDR3 consists of 14 residues. V shed 5 bases and J shed 0 bases, with 10 bases lying between them.

The chain is built from TRBV29-1 and TRBJ1-1; 7 bases align to TRBD1. CDR3 length equals 13 residues. Germline loops: CDR1 SQVTM, CDR2 ANQGSEA. With 7 bases clipped from V and 3 bases from J, the junction kept 8 bases outside the gene matches. CDR3 residues: CSARQGLDTEAFF. The DNA of the CDR3 is TGCAGCGCTCGACAGGGCCTGGACACTGAAGCTTTCTTT. Full variable domain (missing parts from reference TRBV29-1 and TRBJ1-1): SAVISQKPSRDICQRGTSLTIQCQVDSQVTMMFWYRQQPGQSLTLIATANQGSEATYESGFVIDKFPISRPNLTFSTLTVSNMSPEDSSIYLCSARQGLDTEAFFGQGTRLTVV.

V usage is TRBV4-2 and J usage is TRBJ1-2; D gene uncertain. Per the germline V gene, CDR1 is LGHNA and CDR2 is YNFKEQ. The V end lost 1 base, the J end lost 7 bases, and 16 bases lay between the germline ends. The CDR3 loop spans 15 amino acids. In DNA form, the CDR3 reads TGTGCCAGCAGCCAAGTGTCGCAGTCAGACTCTGGCTACACCTTC. Translation gives CASSQVSQSDSGYTF.

The chain employs TRBV5-1 and TRBJ2-1; 10 positions agree with TRBD2. Looked up from germline, CDR1 is SGHRS and CDR2 is YFSETQ. V lost 0 bases, J lost 7 bases, and 4 bases stayed unmatched. The CDR3 length is 15 residues. The CDR3 region is CASSLGTSGINEQFF. Here the CDR3 DNA reads TGCGCCAGCAGCTTGGGTACTAGCGGGATAAATGAGCAGTTCTTC.

In its sample, this clone was seen once. The gene calls are TRBV29-1 and TRBJ2-3; perhaps TRBD2 as D (6 bases). V was clipped by 7 bases and J by 4 bases, with 15 bases between them. CDR3 length: 13 residues. Germline V lookup: CDR1 SQVTM, CDR2 ANQGSEA. DNA for the CDR3: TGCAGCGCTCCCCTCCGGAGGGCAGATACGCAGTATTTT. This sequence encodes CSAPLRRADTQYF.

The CDR3 DNA reads TGTGCCAGCAGCGTTCTCAGCGGGGCCTACAATGAGCAGTTCTTC. Translation gives CASSVLSGAYNEQFF. This chain joins TRBV9 and TRBJ2-1; TRBD2 aligns across 7 bases. Germline lookup yields CDR1 SGDLS and CDR2 YYNGEE. The CDR3 sequence is 15 residues long. J lost 2 bases, V lost 2 bases, and 4 bases had no gene match.

The V gene is TRBV7-8, the J gene TRBJ1-1; D perhaps matches TRBD1 (6 bases). Trimming took off 2 bases at V and 10 bases at J, with 8 bases between the two ends. The CDR3 extends over 11 amino acids. Germline V CDR1 and CDR2: SGHVS, FQNEAQ. CDR3 region: CASSLKGGAFF. DNA for the CDR3: TGTGCCAGCAGCTTAAAGGGGGGAGCTTTCTTT.

The CDR3 loop reads CASSVDRWGGNTEAFF. DNA for the CDR3: TGTGCCAGCAGTGTTGACAGGTGGGGGGGGAACACTGAAGCTTTCTTT. The V call is TRBV13, the J call TRBJ1-1; the D gene is possibly TRBD1 (6 bases). Germline assignment: CDR1 PRHDT and CDR2 FYEKMQ (reference sequence). The V and J ends lost 6 bases and 1 base respectively, with 18 bases between them. This CDR3 is 16 amino acids long.

The chain has TRBV3-1 (or the pseudogene TRBV3-2) and TRBJ1-1, with D possibly matching TRBD1 (5 bases). The V gene lost 5 bases and the J gene lost 1 base, with 14 bases spanning the gap. Germline V gene data show CDR1 as LGHDT and CDR2 as YNNKEL (reference sequence). CDR3 size: 15 residues. In DNA form, the CDR3 reads TGTGCCAGCAGCTTACCGATTGGGGGGAACACTGAAGCTTTCTTT. Encoded protein: CASSLPIGGNTEAFF.

V gene TRBV7-9 combines with J gene TRBJ2-1, with 12 bases that match TRBD2. The CDR3 length is 15 residues. J was trimmed by 6 bases and V by 5 bases; bases with no gene match: 5. Germline-derived CDR1 and CDR2 are SEHNR and FQNEAQ (reference sequence). CDR3 sequence (DNA): TGTGCCAGCAGCGGCGGACTAGCGGGGCCCAATGAGCAGTTCTTC. This gives the protein CASSGGLAGPNEQFF.

The DNA of the CDR3 is TGTGCCAGTAGTCTAACTGGGACGAAGACCCAGTACTTC. The encoded protein is CASSLTGTKTQYF. This chain uses TRBV19 with TRBJ2-5, with D perhaps assigned TRBD1 or TRBD2 (5 bases each). The germline gives CDR1 LNHDA, CDR2 SQIVND (reference sequence). V dropped 5 bases and J dropped 6 bases, with 13 bases sitting between them. This CDR3 region has 13 residues.

The chain is built from TRBV27 and TRBJ2-7, with TRBD1 as a possible D gene (6 bases). Looked up from germline, CDR1 is MNHEY and CDR2 is SMNVEV (reference sequence). This CDR3 is built from 15 residues. The germline V and J ends were trimmed by 3 bases and 5 bases, with 17 bases remaining between them. The CDR3 protein is CASSFGTTGLNEQYF. CDR3 nucleotides: TGTGCCAGCAGTTTTGGGACGACAGGTCTGAACGAGCAGTACTTC.

V gene TRBV30 combines with J gene TRBJ2-7; the D call may be TRBD1 or TRBD2 (5 bases each). The CDR3 sequence is 16 residues long. V was cut by 3 bases and J by 5 bases, with 23 bases left in between. CDR1 and CDR2 from the germline V gene are GTSNPN and SVGIG (reference sequence). As DNA, the CDR3 is TGTGCCTGGAGCACTCCCTCCGGGGCCTCTAGGGACGAGCAGTACTTC. Translating gives CAWSTPSGASRDEQYF.

V is TRBV19 and J is TRBJ1-5; D call uncertain. From germline, CDR1 is LNHDA and CDR2 SQIVND (reference sequence). The CDR3 is 18 residues long. V shed 5 bases and J shed 4 bases, with 24 bases lying between them. CDR3 DNA sequence: TGTGCCAGTAGTGGCATGTTAAACTGGTATTTGGTGAATCAGCCCCAGCATTTT. Translation gives CASSGMLNWYLVNQPQHF.

The chain employs TRBV28 and TRBJ1-1; D remains unclear. V was shortened by 6 bases and J by 5 bases, with 13 bases between the two germline ends. Germline values: CDR1 MDHEN, CDR2 SYDVKM. The CDR3 length is 13 residues. CDR3 coding DNA: TGTGCCAGCAGCCCCAGGTTAGAAACTGAAGCTTTCTTT. It codes for CASSPRLETEAFF.

The chain joins TRBV5-5 to TRBJ1-2; 7 nucleotides agree with TRBD1. V shed 4 bases, J shed 7 bases, and the junction held 10 bases outside the gene matches. CDR3 length: 14 residues. The germline V gene has CDR1 SGHKS and CDR2 YYEKEE (reference sequence). CDR3 residues: CASSLTGNYPGYTF. CDR3 bases: TGTGCCAGCAGCCTGACAGGGAACTACCCTGGCTACACCTTC.

Details on this clone: At the DNA level, this CDR3 is encoded by other sequences in the same sample as well. The chain is built from TRBV20-1 and TRBJ2-7; D gene ambiguous. The CDR3 contains 11 residues. Trimming shortened V by 5 bases and J by 2 bases, and 7 bases separated the two germline ends. CDR1 and CDR2 from the germline V gene are DFQATT and SNEGSKA (reference sequence). The DNA for the CDR3 is TGCAGTGCTTCCTCCACCTACGAGCAGTACTTC. Its protein product is CSASSTYEQYF.

V usage is TRBV14 and J usage is TRBJ2-1, with a weak D call TRBD2 (7 bases). Trimming pared 4 bases from V and 7 bases from J, leaving 26 bases between. The CDR3 has 18 amino acids. CDR1 and CDR2 (germline): SGHDN, FVKESK. The CDR3 sequence: CASSPLRGRERVRNEQFF. CDR3 nucleotides: TGTGCCAGCAGCCCTCTCCGGGGGCGGGAGAGGGTGAGAAATGAGCAGTTCTTC. The full variable domain, with the rest looked up from reference TRBV14 and TRBJ2-1, is EAGVTQFPSHSVIEKGQTVTLRCDPISGHDNLYWYRRVMGKEIKFLLHFVKESKQDESGMPNNRFLAERTGGTYSTLKVQPAELEDSGVYFCASSPLRGRERVRNEQFFGPGTRLTVL.

The rearrangement joins TRBV18 to TRBJ1-1; no clear D. V shed 1 base and J shed 1 base, with 4 bases lying between them. This CDR3 contains 13 residues. Germline-derived CDR1 and CDR2 are KGHSH and LQKENI. Here the CDR3 DNA reads TGTGCCAGCTCACCACTTCCGAACACTGAAGCTTTCTTT. This translates into CASSPLPNTEAFF.

V gene TRBV29-1 combines with J gene TRBJ2-2; 8 bases align to TRBD1. Germline V gene sequence: CDR1 SQVTM, CDR2 ANQGSEA. V trimming: 1 base; J trimming: 2 bases; junction bases outside the gene matches: 15. The CDR3 totals 19 residues. CDR3 region: CSVEVPRQGQELNTGELFF. The DNA for the CDR3 is TGCAGCGTTGAAGTCCCGAGACAGGGACAGGAGCTTAACACCGGGGAGCTGTTTTTT.

J is TRBJ1-5 and V is TRBV11-2; TRBD1 matches at 8 bases. V shed 1 base, J shed 7 bases, and the junction held 6 bases outside the gene matches. This CDR3 region has 15 residues. The germline V gene encodes CDR1 SGHAT and CDR2 FQNNGV. CDR3 in amino acids: CASSLAGQGAQPQHF. DNA for the CDR3: TGTGCCAGCAGCTTAGCGGGGCAGGGGGCCCAGCCCCAGCATTTT.

Regarding this clone: This sample includes further DNA sequences coding for the same CDR3. V usage is TRBV7-9 and J usage is TRBJ1-5, with TRBD1 identical over 7 bases. This CDR3 is built from 15 residues. J gave up 2 bases and V 4 bases, and 5 bases lay outside the gene matches. Germline CDR1 SEHNR, CDR2 FQNEAQ (reference sequence). In nucleotides, the CDR3 is TGTGCCAGCAGCTCGCAGGGGGGCGGCAATCAGCCCCAGCATTTT. As protein: CASSSQGGGNQPQHF.

The rearrangement links TRBV11-1 to TRBJ2-2, with TRBD2 matching 7 bases. The germline CDR1 and CDR2 sequences are SGHAT and FQDESV (reference sequence). The length of the CDR3 is 15 residues. J was trimmed by 10 bases and V by 6 bases; bases with no gene match: 14. The CDR3, as DNA: TGTGCCAGCAGAAGTACTAGCGCGCCTAAGGAGGAGCTGTTTTTT. Residues: CASRSTSAPKEELFF.

V gene TRBV29-1 combines with J gene TRBJ2-7, with D unresolved. Germline V gene lookup returns CDR1 SQVTM and CDR2 ANQGSEA. V lost 7 bases and J lost 4, with 11 bases in between. CDR3 size: 11 residues. The CDR3 sequence: CSAGIGYEQYF. CDR3 coding DNA: TGCAGCGCAGGTATAGGTTACGAGCAGTACTTC.

The rearrangement uses TRBV7-9 and TRBJ2-5; D gene ambiguous. The CDR3 has 14 amino acids. Germline V gene sequence: CDR1 SEHNR, CDR2 FQNEAQ (reference sequence). V was clipped by 3 bases and J by 0 bases, with 8 bases between them. CDR3 loop: CASSFGRNQETQYF. The CDR3 DNA reads TGTGCCAGCAGCTTCGGACGGAACCAAGAGACCCAGTACTTC.

The V and J genes are TRBV19 and TRBJ1-5, with D perhaps TRBD1 (5 bases). Germline V gives CDR1 LNHDA, CDR2 SQIVND (reference sequence). Trimming left V 7 bases short and J 1 base short, with 11 bases between. The CDR3 is made up of 14 amino acids. The CDR3 nucleotides read TGTGCCAGTAATTCGGGGGGAAGCAATCAGCCCCAGCATTTT. Its protein product is CASNSGGSNQPQHF.

The chain recombines TRBV11-1 with TRBJ1-5; weak D call: TRBD1 (6 bases). Germline CDR1 reads SGHAT; CDR2 reads FQDESV (reference sequence). Trimming stripped 1 base from V and 7 bases from J, with 17 bases between. CDR3 length equals 16 residues. The CDR3: CASSLVAGVLDQPQHF. DNA of the CDR3: TGTGCCAGCAGCTTAGTGGCAGGGGTTCTAGACCAGCCCCAGCATTTT.